A single sample gave rise to the 23 T cell receptor beta chains below, sequenced in a study of cytomegalovirus exposure and HLA in healthy donors. Profiling relied on immunoSEQ multiplex PCR, and the TCRdb table lists in-frame clones only, not all of them. The repertoire holds approximately 64,000 clones, with 85% to 90% as singletons. The sample taken for sequencing was PBMCs. All receptors derive from a young woman in good health and CMV-seronegative.

As for this clone: Other DNA sequences in the same sample also yield this CDR3. This chain joins TRBV9 and TRBJ1-1; 7 nucleotides match TRBD1. V lost 4 bases and J lost 0; bases outside the gene matches: 3. The germline gives CDR1 SGDLS, CDR2 YYNGEE. There are 14 residues in the CDR3. This chain's CDR3 is CASSPTGMNTEAFF. The CDR3 nucleotides read TGTGCCAGCAGCCCGACAGGGATGAACACTGAAGCTTTCTTT.

The V gene is TRBV5-1, the J gene TRBJ2-5, with D unclear. The germline gives CDR1 SGHRS, CDR2 YFSETQ. This CDR3 contains 14 residues. The V gene lost 1 base and the J gene lost 2 bases, with 9 bases spanning the gap. CDR3 bases: TGCGCCAGCAGCTTGCGAGGCGGACAAGAGACCCAGTACTTC. Translation: CASSLRGGQETQYF.

This sequence joins TRBV6-1 and TRBJ2-1; 9 positions agree with TRBD1. Germline-derived CDR1 and CDR2 are MNHNS and SASEGT. V lost 10 bases, J lost 9 bases, and 7 bases stayed unmatched. CDR3 length equals 12 residues. The CDR3 reads CANRGLQSEQFF. The CDR3 region has the DNA TGTGCCAACAGGGGGCTGCAATCTGAGCAGTTCTTC.

To note about this clone: A junction boundary mismatches the germline segment, possibly from a read error. The V call is TRBV7-2, the J call TRBJ2-7; 11 bases are a match to TRBD1. The CDR3 sequence is 16 residues long. Germline-derived CDR1 and CDR2 are SGHTA and FQGNSA. In nucleotides, the CDR3 is TGTGCCAGCAGCTTAGAACCCATCTGGACAGGGGGCGCTTTGAACTTC. The encoded protein is CASSLEPIWTGGALNF.

V is TRBV28 and J is TRBJ1-4; TRBD1 matches at 7 bases. Germline V gene lookup returns CDR1 MDHEN and CDR2 SYDVKM. V shed 5 bases, J shed 5 bases, and the junction held 5 bases outside the gene matches. This CDR3 has 14 residues. CDR3 in amino acids: CASSTGTENEKLFF. The CDR3 DNA reads as TGTGCCAGCAGTACCGGGACAGAAAATGAAAAACTGTTTTTT.

The chain joins TRBV5-6 to TRBJ1-1, with D possibly matching TRBD1 (5 bases). CDR1 and CDR2 from the germline V gene are SGHDT and YYEEEE. V lost 1 base and J 0 bases, leaving 13 bases between the germline ends. The CDR3 loop spans 16 amino acids. The CDR3 nucleotides are TGTGCCAGCAGCTTGTTGGGCCAGGGAATGAACACTGAAGCTTTCTTT. Its translation: CASSLLGQGMNTEAFF.

The chain combines TRBV7-3 with TRBJ2-5, with 7 bases lining up with TRBD1. This CDR3 comprises 13 residues. The germline V gene has CDR1 SGHTA and CDR2 FQGTGA. The J segment lost 1 base and the V segment lost 5 bases, leaving 1 base of the junction unmatched. The chain's CDR3 is CASSRDSQETQYF. DNA for the CDR3: TGTGCCAGCAGCAGGGACAGCCAAGAGACCCAGTACTTC.

In this sample, this clone turned up once. J is TRBJ1-3 and V is TRBV6-1, with a possible D match to TRBD1 (6 bases). V lost 10 bases and J 0 bases, leaving 13 bases between the germline ends. The CDR3 runs to 14 residues. Looked up from germline, CDR1 is MNHNS and CDR2 is SASEGT. The CDR3 DNA reads TGTGCCACCGGACAGACCCACTCTGGAAACACCATATATTTT. This sequence encodes CATGQTHSGNTIYF.

This clone appeared once. The chain joins TRBV28 to TRBJ1-4; D is undetermined. Trimming took off 2 bases at V and 6 bases at J, with 13 bases between the two ends. This CDR3 contains 15 residues. CDR1 is MDHEN, CDR2 SYDVKM, per germline. CDR3 sequence reads: CASSLLLTADEKLFF. The DNA for the CDR3 is TGTGCCAGCAGTTTACTTCTCACGGCGGATGAAAAACTGTTTTTT.

V gene TRBV9 combines with J gene TRBJ2-5; 7 positions match TRBD1. V lost 2 bases and J lost 4; bases outside the gene matches: 8. Germline CDR1 is SGDLS and CDR2 is YYNGEE. This CDR3 contains 15 residues. CDR3 protein: CASSVATGLTETQYF. The CDR3 bases are TGTGCCAGCAGCGTTGCGACAGGGTTGACAGAGACCCAGTACTTC.

V usage is TRBV7-9 and J usage is TRBJ2-5; 7 bases agree with TRBD2. CDR1 is SEHNR, CDR2 FQNEAQ, per germline (reference sequence). V trimming: 2 bases; J trimming: 1 base; junction bases outside the gene matches: 4. This CDR3 comprises 15 residues. CDR3 amino acids: CASSLREGIQETQYF. CDR3 bases: TGTGCCAGCAGCTTAAGGGAGGGGATCCAAGAGACCCAGTACTTC.

This chain joins TRBV7-2 and TRBJ2-3; 7 bases map to TRBD2. The germline V gene encodes CDR1 SGHTA and CDR2 FQGNSA. This CDR3 is 15 amino acids long. The ends lost 0 bases at V and 2 bases at J; junction bases unmatched: 2. CDR3 in amino acids: CASSLAAGYTDTQYF. For the CDR3, the DNA is TGTGCCAGCAGCTTAGCAGCGGGGTACACAGATACGCAGTATTTT.

The chain recombines TRBV28 with TRBJ1-2, with D maybe TRBD1 (5 bases). Germline CDR1 is MDHEN and CDR2 is SYDVKM. This CDR3 contains 15 residues. V was shortened by 3 bases and J by 6 bases, with 17 bases between the two germline ends. CDR3 DNA sequence: TGTGCCAGCAGTTTCTCCCCCCAGGGTTGGGATGGCTACACCTTC. The encoded protein is CASSFSPQGWDGYTF.

The rearrangement uses TRBV27 and TRBJ1-3, with D tentatively TRBD1 (5 bases). This CDR3 region has 15 residues. Trimming took off 6 bases at V and 2 bases at J, with 14 bases between the two ends. Looked up from germline, CDR1 is MNHEY and CDR2 is SMNVEV (reference sequence). This CDR3 reads CASSPPEGPGNTIYF. As DNA, the CDR3 is TGTGCCAGCAGCCCGCCGGAGGGGCCTGGAAACACCATATATTTT.

The chain links TRBV6-1 to TRBJ2-5; maybe TRBD2 (7 bases). The J call is uncertain, as TRBJ2-7 better fits the DNA end. The CDR3 runs to 16 residues. CDR1 and CDR2 from the germline V gene are MNHNS and SASEGT. CDR3 bases: TGTGCCAGCAGTGAAGGGGGGGGGCTTGAGTCCTACGAGCAGTACTTC. Translated: CASSEGGGLESYEQYF.

This chain links TRBV9 with TRBJ2-7, with D perhaps matching TRBD1 (5 bases). Deletions cut 2 bases from V and 2 bases from J, with 11 bases between. Germline CDR1 SGDLS, CDR2 YYNGEE. The CDR3 runs to 14 residues. The chain's CDR3 is CASSVRWGAYEQYF. Here the CDR3 DNA reads TGTGCCAGCAGCGTGCGTTGGGGCGCCTACGAGCAGTACTTC.

This rearrangement joins TRBV5-6 to TRBJ2-7, with 16 bases identical to TRBD2. CDR3 length: 18 amino acids. Germline loops: CDR1 SGHDT, CDR2 YYEEEE. With 3 bases clipped from V and 6 bases from J, the junction kept 12 bases outside the gene matches. CDR3 protein: CASSSPGLAGGPVREQYF. In DNA, the CDR3 is TGTGCCAGCAGCTCGCCGGGACTAGCGGGAGGGCCTGTTCGCGAGCAGTACTTC. Combining the CDR3 with reference TRBV5-6 and TRBJ2-7 gives the whole variable domain DAGVTQSPTHLIKTRGQQVTLRCSPKSGHDTVSWYQQALGQGPQFIFQYYEEEERQRGNFPDRFSGHQFPNYSSELNVNALLLGDSALYLCASSSPGLAGGPVREQYFGPGTRLTVT.

The chain joins TRBV19 to TRBJ1-5; D gene uncertain. V lost 3 bases to trimming and J lost 0 bases, with 9 bases between them. This CDR3 region has 15 residues. The germline CDR1 and CDR2 sequences are LNHDA and SQIVND (reference sequence). In nucleotides, the CDR3 is TGTGCCAGTAGTATGGAGGGTTATAGCAATCAGCCCCAGCATTTT. This translates into CASSMEGYSNQPQHF. Together with reference TRBV19 and TRBJ1-5, the CDR3 gives the full variable domain: DGGITQSPKYLFRKEGQNVTLSCEQNLNHDAMYWYRQDPGQGLRLIYYSQIVNDFQKGDIAEGYSVSREKKESFPLTVTSAQKNPTAFYLCASSMEGYSNQPQHFGDGTRLSIL.

The chain joins TRBV7-2 to TRBJ2-7, with TRBD2 matching over 11 bases. CDR1 is SGHTA, CDR2 FQGNSA, per germline. The CDR3 length is 18 residues. Unmatched junction bases numbered 15, after V lost 4 bases and J lost 4 bases. Here the CDR3 reads CASSSGPRLAGRGYEQYF. CDR3 nucleotide sequence: TGTGCCAGCAGCTCAGGCCCAAGACTAGCGGGACGGGGTTACGAGCAGTACTTC.

The chain employs TRBV20-1 and TRBJ2-5; D gene uncertain. The germline V and J ends were trimmed by 4 bases and 5 bases, with 8 bases remaining between them. The CDR3 is 11 amino acids. Germline V gives CDR1 DFQATT, CDR2 SNEGSKA (reference sequence). The CDR3 loop is CSAKPWETQYF. As DNA, the CDR3 is TGCAGTGCTAAGCCATGGGAGACCCAGTACTTC.

V and J are TRBV19 and TRBJ2-1; D may be TRBD2 (6 bases). Germline-derived CDR1 and CDR2 are LNHDA and SQIVND (reference sequence). Trimming cost V 4 bases and J 6 bases, with 13 bases left between them. CDR3 length: 14 residues. CDR3 region: CASSTSGLSNEQFF. CDR3 sequence (DNA): TGTGCCAGTAGTACTTCGGGACTCTCCAATGAGCAGTTCTTC.

V is TRBV7-3 and J is TRBJ2-1; 9 bases match TRBD2. V was pared by 6 bases and J by 2 bases, with 8 bases of the junction left unmatched. In germline, CDR1 is SGHTA, CDR2 FQGTGA. The length of the CDR3 is 16 residues. The CDR3 is CASSQPGLAPYNEQFF. The CDR3, as DNA: TGTGCCAGCAGTCAACCGGGACTAGCCCCCTACAATGAGCAGTTCTTC. The variable domain in full, with the rest retrieved from reference TRBV7-3 and TRBJ2-1, is GAGVSQTPSNKVTEKGKYVELRCDPISGHTALYWYRQSLGQGPEFLIYFQGTGAADDSGLPNDRFFAVRPEGSVSTLKIQRTERGDSAVYLCASSQPGLAPYNEQFFGPGTRLTVL.

CDR3 DNA: TGCGCCAGCAGCCGCACCACCCTGGGGGGTCAGCCCCAGCATTTT. It specifies CASSRTTLGGQPQHF. V is TRBV4-1 and J is TRBJ1-5; D is possibly TRBD1 (5 bases). The CDR3 has 15 amino acids. Trimming took 4 bases from V and 6 from J, leaving 16 bases between them. Germline loops: CDR1 MGHRA, CDR2 YSYEKL.